Following are 3 T cell receptor beta chains from one sample sequenced in a study of T cells in Graves' hyperthyroidism and ophthalmopathy. Amplified TCR beta CDR3 regions derived from RNA transcripts. In the first-round RT-PCR of the TCR CDR3, the HTBI primer set was used. TCRdb redid the calling of the multiplex PCR reads with MiXCR, one entry per CDR3 protein. The sample holds some 400,000 distinct CDR3 sequences, roughly 19% seen once. Sequenced: blood. These receptors all come from a woman aged 18-30 years with Graves' hyperthyroidism.

This clonotype was seen many times. This chain joins TRBV20-1 and TRBJ2-5; D call uncertain. This CDR3 is 10 amino acids long. The germline V gene has CDR1 DFQATT and CDR2 SNEGSKA (reference sequence). Trimming pared 1 base from V and 7 bases from J, leaving 4 bases between. The CDR3: CSARVGTQYF. The DNA for the CDR3 is TGCAGTGCTAGAGTCGGGACCCAGTACTTC.

This clonotype was seen repeatedly, ten times or more. The J gene is TRBJ2-7, the V gene TRBV15; weak D call: TRBD1 (6 bases). The CDR3 runs 17 residues. In germline, CDR1 is LNHNV, CDR2 YYDKDF (reference sequence). V was cut by 3 bases and J by 2 bases, with 20 bases left in between. CDR3 protein: CATSSFPFETGTYEQYF. The CDR3 DNA sequence: TGTGCCACCAGCAGTTTCCCCTTCGAGACAGGCACCTACGAGCAGTACTTC.

With respect to this clonotype: The junction shows a germline mismatch at one end, possibly a read error. This chain links TRBV3-1 with TRBJ2-7, with no clear D. There are 14 residues in the CDR3. Germline CDR1 is LGHDT and CDR2 is YNNKEL (reference sequence). The CDR3, as DNA: TGTGCCAGCAGTCAAGAAGGTTTTTCCTACGAGCAGTACTTC. It yields the protein CASSQEGFSYEQYF.